This T cell receptor beta chain was captured in a study of graft-versus-host responses after intestinal transplantation. Study-level results: Detected in recipient marrow were GvH clones, some of which were first observed in ileum or blood. In patients with graft-donor T cell macrochimerism, allograft graft-versus-host to host-versus-graft clonal ratios were high.

This clone was observed a handful of times. What it recognizes is unknown. The CDR3 loop spans 14 amino acids. Germline values: CDR1 MNHEY, CDR2 SVGAGI. V dropped 5 bases and J dropped 0 bases, with 5 bases sitting between them. Profiled with immunoSEQ multiplex PCR; TCRdb holds only in-frame clones, not every one. Among approximately 77,000 clones listed, approximately 90% were seen once. The V and J genes are TRBV6-5 and TRBJ2-6; D is undetermined. The TCR sequence derives from a human patient who received an intestinal transplant, so some T cells may come from the graft donor. The sequencing used PBMCs, collected 98 days after intestinal transplantation. This CDR3 reads CASSDNSGANVLTF. CDR3 in DNA: TGTGCCAGCAGTGACAACTCTGGGGCCAACGTCCTGACTTTC.